These T cell receptor beta chains were read from a single sample in a study of T-cell reconstitution after alpha-beta-depleted transplantation in children. TCRdb recomputed calls from the PCR reads with MiXCR, one row per CDR3 protein. This table holds 330,000 or so distinct CDR3 sequences, 10% found once. The sample was PBMCs, taken before TCRalphabeta/CD19-depleted stem cell transplant. The receptors shown here come from a boy in the first two years of life with acute myeloid leukemia, due to receive a stem cell transplant. The CDR3 runs from the conserved cysteine through the conserved F or W. A D gene is named only where the DNA matches it firmly. Clone size is shown for a subset of rows, as once, few, many or a class of expanded clone.

j_gene | abundance | v_gene | d_gene | CDR3nt | CDR3aa
TRBJ2-4 | many | TRBV12-3/TRBV12-4 | NA | TGTGCCAGCAGCGTCGAGCGGGTAGCCAAAAACATTCAGTACTTC | CASSVERVAKNIQYF
TRBJ2-4 | many | TRBV7-9 | NA | TGTGCCAGCAGCCCTCCACGGGACAACCAAAACATTCAGTACTTC | CASSPPRDNQNIQYF
TRBJ2-1 | many | TRBV5-1 | NA | TGCGCCAGCCGTCAGTCCGACTCCTACAATGAGCAGTTCTTC | CASRQSDSYNEQFF
TRBJ2-1 | many | TRBV12-3/TRBV12-4 | TRBD2 | TGTGCCAGCAGAGCAGTAGCGGGGGGCCCCTACAATGAGCAGTTCTTC | CASRAVAGGPYNEQFF
TRBJ1-6 | NA | TRBV5-1 | TRBD1 | TGCGCCAGCGAACCCGGGACAGGGGGCAAGGGGATAAATTCACCCCTCCACTTT | CASEPGTGGKGINSPLHF
TRBJ1-2 | many | TRBV5-1 | NA | TGCGCCAGCACGGCACGTGGCTATGGCTACACCTTC | CASTARGYGYTF
TRBJ2-1 | many | TRBV28 | NA | TGTGCCAGCAGTTTCGTGAGGAGCAATGAGCAGTTCTTC | CASSFVRSNEQFF
TRBJ2-5 | many | TRBV4-2 | NA | TGTGCCAGCAGCAAAGGGCGGGGATACGAATTGCAAGAGACCCAGTACTTC | CASSKGRGYELQETQYF
TRBJ1-6 | many | TRBV20-1 | NA | TGCAGTGCTAGAGATGGGGGCGGCAGAGTCCACTTT | CSARDGGGRVHF
TRBJ2-1 | many | TRBV7-9 | TRBD2 | TGTGCCAGCAGCTCACTAGCGGCCAGCTTAGGGAATGAGCAGTTCTTC | CASSSLAASLGNEQFF
TRBJ2-1 | few | TRBV10-3 | NA | TGTGCCATCGGGGCGCCGAATGAGCAGTTCTTC | CAIGAPNEQFF
TRBJ2-3 | many | TRBV7-9 | TRBD1 | TGTGCCAGCAGCTTATGGGGACAGGGGCCCCACACAGATACGCAGTATTTT | CASSLWGQGPHTDTQYF
TRBJ2-3 | NA | TRBV5-1 | TRBD1 | TGCGCCAGCAGCCTCCGGGACAGGACCACAGATACGCAGTATTTT | CASSLRDRTTDTQYF
TRBJ2-7 | many | TRBV7-8 | NA | TGTGCCAGCAGCTTAGCGGGAGGAAAGGTCAACGAGCAGTACTTC | CASSLAGGKVNEQYF
TRBJ2-3 | many | TRBV9 | TRBD2 | TGTGCCAGCAGTTTTAGCGGGAGACAGGATACGCAGTATTTT | CASSFSGRQDTQYF
TRBJ2-4 | many | TRBV12-3/TRBV12-4 | NA | TGTGCCAGCAGCCCCGTCAGGGCCAAAAACATTCAGTACTTC | CASSPVRAKNIQYF
TRBJ2-1 | few | TRBV5-1 | TRBD2 | TGCGCCAGCAGGGATTCACTAGCGGGGGCCTACAATGAGCAGTTCTTC | CASRDSLAGAYNEQFF
TRBJ2-7 | many | TRBV19 | NA | TGTGCCAGTAGTACCATCGGCCGGGACGAGCAGTACTTC | CASSTIGRDEQYF
TRBJ2-6 | many | TRBV20-1 | NA | TGCAGTGCTAGCGCAGGGGCCAACGTCCTGACTTTC | CSASAGANVLTF
TRBJ2-3 | many | TRBV24-1 | TRBD1 | TGTGCCACCAGCCGGACAGGGGTGGGAGATACGCAGTATTTT | CATSRTGVGDTQYF
TRBJ1-2 | many | TRBV6-5 | NA | TGTGCCAGCAGTTACTCAACGGGGGTTGGGGGCGACTATGGCTACACCTTC | CASSYSTGVGGDYGYTF
TRBJ2-1 | many | TRBV19 | TRBD1 | TGTGCCAGTAGTATAGGTCAGGGGGCCCCGTACAATGAGCAGTTCTTC | CASSIGQGAPYNEQFF
TRBJ2-3 | NA | TRBV7-9 | NA | TGTGCCAGCAGCGACAGCCTTCGGGGTACGCAGTATTTT | CASSDSLRGTQYF
TRBJ2-5 | NA | TRBV12-5 | TRBD1 | TGTGCTAGTGGTCAAGGACAGGGGACGGTAGAGACCCAGTACTTC | CASGQGQGTVETQYF
TRBJ2-6 | NA | TRBV13 | NA | TGTGCCAGCCCGGGACATCCCTTCTCTGGGGCCAACGTCCTGACTTTC | CASPGHPFSGANVLTF
TRBJ2-1 | many | TRBV11-2 | TRBD2 | TGTGCCAGCAGCTGGCTTACTAGCGGGAGGCAAAATGAGCAGTTCTTC | CASSWLTSGRQNEQFF
TRBJ1-5 | many | TRBV3-1 | NA | TGTGCCAGCAGCCCCGCGGGAGGTCAGCCCCAGCATTTT | CASSPAGGQPQHF
TRBJ1-5 | many | TRBV28 | TRBD1 | TGTGCCAGCAGTCCTCCGACAGGGGGCAGCAATCAGCCCCAGCATTTT | CASSPPTGGSNQPQHF
TRBJ1-5 | many | TRBV15 | NA | TGTGCCACCAGCCGAGGTATACAGGGTAAAGGCAATCAGCCCCAGCATTTT | CATSRGIQGKGNQPQHF
TRBJ2-7 | NA | TRBV11-1 | TRBD1 | TGTGCCAGCAGCTTAGTGAAACGGGACAGGGGTCGCTACGAGCAGTACTTC | CASSLVKRDRGRYEQYF
TRBJ2-2 | few | TRBV14 | NA | TGTGCCAGCAGCCAAGATTTCCCCAGGCGGTATGAGGGGGAGCTGTTTTTT | CASSQDFPRRYEGELFF
TRBJ2-5 | many | TRBV10-3 | NA | TGTGCCATCAGTGCGGGGGACCAAGAGACCCAGTACTTC | CAISAGDQETQYF
TRBJ2-3 | many | TRBV20-1 | NA | TGCAGTGCTCCGGCACGGACCAGAGGCACAGATACGCAGTATTTT | CSAPARTRGTDTQYF
TRBJ1-4 | many | TRBV7-9 | TRBD1 | TGTGCCAGCAGCTTAAGTGCGACAGGGTATCTCCTTCGTAATGAAAAACTGTTTTTT | CASSLSATGYLLRNEKLFF
TRBJ1-1 | many | TRBV28 | NA | TGTGCCAGCAGTTCCGGACAGCATAACACTGAAGCTTTCTTT | CASSSGQHNTEAFF
TRBJ2-6 | NA | TRBV30 | NA | TGTGCCTGGAGCCGAGTTTCTGGGGCCAACGTCCTGACTTTC | CAWSRVSGANVLTF
TRBJ2-1 | few | TRBV10-1 | NA | TGCGCCAGCAACCCCGTGGGACAGGGTAGCGGGAGTGGGTACAATGAGCAGTTCTTC | CASNPVGQGSGSGYNEQFF
TRBJ2-2 | many | TRBV5-1 | NA | TGCGCCAGCCTTAAATGGGGAACAGGGTACGACACCGGGGAGCTGTTTTTT | CASLKWGTGYDTGELFF
TRBJ1-1 | many | TRBV18 | NA | TGTGCCAGCTCACCAGAAGGGGCCCTCACTGAAGCTTTCTTT | CASSPEGALTEAFF
TRBJ1-4 | many | TRBV28 | TRBD1 | TGTGCCAGCAGTCTCACCGGGACAGGGACTAATGAAAAACTGTTTTTT | CASSLTGTGTNEKLFF
TRBJ1-6 | few | TRBV5-1 | NA | TGCGCCAGCAGCGTCGACGGTAGCTCCTATAATTCACCCCTCCACTTT | CASSVDGSSYNSPLHF
TRBJ1-5 | many | TRBV12-3/TRBV12-4 | NA | TGTGCCAGCAGTTTAGACAGGGAGGGCAATCAGCCCCAGCATTTT | CASSLDREGNQPQHF
TRBJ1-4 | few | TRBV15 | TRBD1 | TGTGCCACCAGGAAGGGACAGCTAAATGAAAAACTGTTTTTT | CATRKGQLNEKLFF
TRBJ1-1 | many | TRBV7-2 | NA | TGTGCCAGCAGCTCAAGGGTCACAGTAAAAGAAGCTTTCTTT | CASSSRVTVKEAFF
TRBJ2-7 | many | TRBV20-1 | NA | TGCAGCGAAGCGGGGACAGGCCCCTACGAGCAGTACTTC | CSEAGTGPYEQYF
TRBJ2-5 | many | TRBV20-1 | TRBD1 | TGCAGTGCGAAGCAGGGGGCGCGGGAGACCCAGTACTTC | CSAKQGARETQYF
TRBJ2-7 | many | TRBV12-3/TRBV12-4 | TRBD2 | TGTGCCAGCAGTTTAAGGGGAGGGACTAGCGTACCCTACGAGCAGTACTTC | CASSLRGGTSVPYEQYF
TRBJ1-5 | NA | TRBV7-8 | TRBD1 | TGTGCCAGCAGCGAGAGGGGACAGCTCAATCAGCCCCAGCATTTT | CASSERGQLNQPQHF
TRBJ2-3 | NA | TRBV7-2 | NA | TGTGCCAGCAGTTCTCTAGGCGCGGGGGATACGCAGTATTTT | CASSSLGAGDTQYF
TRBJ2-7 | many | TRBV20-1 | NA | TGCAGTGCTAGAGACGCGGGCCGTCCCTACGAGCAGTACTTC | CSARDAGRPYEQYF